The 17 T cell receptor beta chains below all came from one sample that was sequenced in a study of blood T cell repertoires in COVID-19. Generated by immunoSEQ multiplex PCR, the TCRdb table keeps only in-frame clones and is missing some. The sample has more than 250,000 clones; around four fifths are singletons. The sample was peripheral blood. The receptor set was obtained from a man aged 55 to 69 who had recovered from COVID-19.

In this sample, this clone turned up once. V gene TRBV11-3 combines with J gene TRBJ1-1; TRBD1 might be the D (5 bases). V was cut by 5 bases and J by 4 bases, with 11 bases left in between. This CDR3 comprises 13 residues. Germline lookup yields CDR1 SGHNT and CDR2 YENEEA. The CDR3 reads CASSADGGTEAFF. DNA for the CDR3: TGTGCCAGCAGCGCGGACGGGGGCACTGAAGCTTTCTTT.

J is TRBJ1-1 and V is TRBV7-9, with 7 bases matching TRBD1. The CDR3 has 14 residues. Trimming cost V 8 bases and J 3 bases; bases outside gene matches: 9. Germline lookup yields CDR1 SEHNR and CDR2 FQNEAQ (reference sequence). CDR3 DNA sequence: TGTGCCAGCGAGTTCGGCAGGGGGGACACTGAAGCTTTCTTT. This translates into CASEFGRGDTEAFF.

The gene calls are TRBV19 and TRBJ2-3; TRBD2 might be the D (7 bases). V lost 2 bases, J lost 2 bases, and 17 bases lay in between. Germline CDR1 is LNHDA and CDR2 is SQIVND (reference sequence). This CDR3 is 17 amino acids long. This chain's CDR3 is CASSITGSSGTTDTQYF. CDR3 nucleotide sequence: TGTGCCAGTAGTATAACAGGGTCTAGCGGTACCACAGATACGCAGTATTTT.

CDR3 sequence: CASSSRDRGHEQYF. CDR3 bases: TGTGCCAGCAGTAGCAGGGACAGGGGTCACGAGCAGTACTTC. V is TRBV27 and J is TRBJ2-7, with TRBD1 identical over 10 bases. This CDR3 contains 14 residues. Per germline, CDR1 MNHEY and CDR2 SMNVEV (reference sequence). V lost 5 bases and J lost 5; bases outside the gene matches: 6.

The rearrangement uses TRBV6-5 and TRBJ1-6; 9 bases match TRBD1. V gave up 7 bases and J gave up 10 bases; unmatched junction bases: 5. The CDR3 has 13 amino acids. Per germline, CDR1 MNHEY and CDR2 SVGAGI. The CDR3 protein is CASKRQGGSPLHF. The CDR3 bases are TGTGCCAGCAAAAGACAGGGGGGATCACCCCTCCACTTT.

This clone was seen once. This chain links TRBV27 with TRBJ1-5, with D maybe TRBD1 (6 bases). CDR1 is MNHEY, CDR2 SMNVEV, per germline (reference sequence). This CDR3 comprises 16 residues. The ends were cut back, 4 bases at V and 2 bases at J, with 15 bases in the middle. CDR3 DNA sequence: TGTGCCAGCAGTTCGAAGGGGGAAGAGGGCAATCAGCCCCAGCATTTT. Amino acids: CASSSKGEEGNQPQHF.

The chain carries TRBV27 and TRBJ1-4; possibly TRBD1 for D (5 bases). In germline, CDR1 is MNHEY, CDR2 SMNVEV (reference sequence). Trimming took off 5 bases at V and 2 bases at J, with 15 bases between the two ends. This CDR3 is built from 16 residues. For the CDR3, the DNA is TGTGCCAGCAGTCAAGACAGATCGAGGACTAATGAAAAACTGTTTTTT. This translates into CASSQDRSRTNEKLFF. The whole variable domain, filled in from reference TRBV27 and TRBJ1-4, reads EAQVTQNPRYLITVTGKKLTVTCSQNMNHEYMSWYRQDPGLGLRQIYYSMNVEVTDKGDVPEGYKVSRKEKRNFPLILESPSPNQTSLYFCASSQDRSRTNEKLFFGSGTQLSVL.

The chain employs TRBV29-1 and TRBJ1-2, with D perhaps TRBD1 (5 bases). CDR1 and CDR2 from the germline V gene are SQVTM and ANQGSEA. The CDR3 extends over 13 amino acids. The V and J ends lost 3 bases and 8 bases respectively, with 16 bases between them. The CDR3 DNA sequence: TGCAGCGTTGATCTGGGCAGGGTGGGCGGCTACACCTTC. It encodes CSVDLGRVGGYTF.

The chain couples TRBV5-1 to TRBJ2-7; the match to TRBD2 covers 8 bases. Germline CDR1 reads SGHRS; CDR2 reads YFSETQ. This CDR3 comprises 15 residues. J lost 0 bases, V lost 4 bases, and 6 bases had no gene match. The CDR3 sequence: CASSPGGVNSYEQYF. The CDR3 coding sequence is TGCGCCAGCAGCCCCGGGGGGGTGAACTCCTACGAGCAGTACTTC.

The V call is TRBV5-1, the J call TRBJ2-1; 11 bases are a match to TRBD2. Germline lookup yields CDR1 SGHRS and CDR2 YFSETQ. With V trimmed by 3 bases and J by 9 bases, 8 bases remained unmatched. The CDR3 extends over 15 amino acids. CDR3 DNA sequence: TGCGCCAGCAGCTCCTTAGCGGGAGGGCCGGGTGAGCAGTTCTTC. Translated, it gives CASSSLAGGPGEQFF.

This sequence joins TRBV28 and TRBJ2-3, with 8 bases fitting TRBD2. The CDR3 totals 13 residues. The germline gives CDR1 MDHEN, CDR2 SYDVKM. Losses at the gene ends were 9 bases for V and 4 bases for J; bases not matched to a gene: 6. This chain's CDR3 is CASAPGGADTQYF. The DNA for the CDR3 is TGTGCCAGTGCCCCCGGGGGGGCAGATACGCAGTATTTT.

The chain uses TRBV10-1 and TRBJ1-5; perhaps TRBD1 as D (5 bases). The germline V and J ends were trimmed by 3 bases and 7 bases, with 10 bases remaining between them. CDR3 length: 13 amino acids. CDR1 and CDR2 from the germline V gene are WNHNN and SYGVQD (reference sequence). Here the CDR3 reads CASSDGGKQPQHF. Written as DNA, the CDR3 is TGCGCCAGCAGTGACGGGGGGAAGCAGCCCCAGCATTTT.

The chain is built from TRBV19 and TRBJ2-3; TRBD1 agrees at 9 bases. The CDR3 totals 17 residues. The junction had 9 bases not matched to a gene; V was cut back by 4 bases and J by 1 base. Germline-derived CDR1 and CDR2 are LNHDA and SQIVND (reference sequence). Here the CDR3 reads CASSTGTGPAGTDTQYF. CDR3 DNA: TGTGCCAGTAGTACCGGGACAGGGCCTGCGGGCACAGATACGCAGTATTTT.

This clone was seen once. The rearrangement uses TRBV6-6 and TRBJ2-3; 15 nucleotides match TRBD2. The CDR3 length is 17 residues. With 5 bases clipped from V and 6 bases from J, the junction kept 9 bases outside the gene matches. The germline CDR1 and CDR2 sequences are MNHNY and SVGAGI (reference sequence). The CDR3 DNA reads TGTGCCAGCAGTCGAGGACTAGCGGGGGGGACCCCGGATACGCAGTATTTT. Encoded protein: CASSRGLAGGTPDTQYF.

This clone was counted only a few times. J is TRBJ2-5 and V is TRBV6-5, with 9 bases fitting TRBD1. The germline V gene encodes CDR1 MNHEY and CDR2 SVGAGI. The CDR3 runs to 12 residues. V trimming: 6 bases; J trimming: 10 bases; junction bases outside the gene matches: 6. The CDR3 region is CASRAGQGVQYF. CDR3 bases: TGTGCCAGCAGGGCGGGACAGGGTGTCCAGTACTTC.

The chain carries TRBV7-6 and TRBJ2-3, with D maybe TRBD2 (6 bases). CDR1 and CDR2 from the germline V gene are SGHVS and FNYEAQ. This CDR3 has 15 amino acids. Trimming took off 4 bases at V and 11 bases at J, with 22 bases between the two ends. DNA for the CDR3: TGTGCCAGCAGCTCAAATCGGGCGGGGCCCCGGGGGCAGTATTTT. It codes for CASSSNRAGPRGQYF.

The chain employs TRBV6-5 and TRBJ2-3, with 9 bases identical to TRBD2. Germline CDR1 and CDR2: MNHEY and SVGAGI. Trimming cost V 0 bases and J 4 bases; bases outside gene matches: 5. The CDR3 extends over 16 amino acids. CDR3 bases: TGTGCCAGCAGTTACTCAGGGGCGGGGGGGGCAGATACGCAGTATTTT. Amino acid sequence: CASSYSGAGGADTQYF.